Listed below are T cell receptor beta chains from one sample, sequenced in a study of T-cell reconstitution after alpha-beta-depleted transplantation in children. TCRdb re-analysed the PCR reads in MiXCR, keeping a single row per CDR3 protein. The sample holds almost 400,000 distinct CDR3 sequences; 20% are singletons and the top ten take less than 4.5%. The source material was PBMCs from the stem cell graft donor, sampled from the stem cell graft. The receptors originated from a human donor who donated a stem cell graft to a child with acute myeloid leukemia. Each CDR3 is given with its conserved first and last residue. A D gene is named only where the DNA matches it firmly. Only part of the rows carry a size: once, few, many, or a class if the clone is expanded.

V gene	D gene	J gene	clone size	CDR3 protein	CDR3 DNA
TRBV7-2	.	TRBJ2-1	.	CASSDTVTDNEQFF	TGTGCCAGCAGCGATACCGTCACCGACAATGAGCAGTTCTTC
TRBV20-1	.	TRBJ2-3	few	CSARAGTDTQYF	TGCAGTGCAAGAGCGGGCACAGATACGCAGTATTTT
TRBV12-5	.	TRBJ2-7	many	CASGRWPLKFYEQYF	TGTGCTAGTGGTAGATGGCCCCTCAAATTCTACGAGCAGTACTTC
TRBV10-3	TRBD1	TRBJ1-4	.	CAISSGTGDEKLFF	TGTGCCATCAGTTCCGGGACAGGCGATGAAAAACTGTTTTTT
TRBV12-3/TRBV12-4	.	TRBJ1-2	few	CASSLMGAAYTF	TGTGCCAGCAGTTTAATGGGGGCGGCTTACACCTTC
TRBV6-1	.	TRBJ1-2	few	CASSEDGGPGYTF	TGTGCCAGCAGTGAAGATGGTGGCCCAGGCTACACCTTC
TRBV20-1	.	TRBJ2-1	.	CSASDLLSYNEQFF	TGCAGTGCTAGCGACTTACTCTCCTACAATGAGCAGTTCTTC
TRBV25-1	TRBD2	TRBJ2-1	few	CASSEVTSGRYEQFF	TGTGCCAGCAGTGAGGTGACTAGCGGGAGGTATGAGCAGTTCTTC
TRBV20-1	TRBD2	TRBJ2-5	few	CSARDPPSGSETQYF	TGCAGTGCTAGAGATCCCCCTAGCGGGAGTGAGACCCAGTACTTC
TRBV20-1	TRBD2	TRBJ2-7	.	CSASGSTSGNYEQYF	TGCAGTGCTAGCGGGTCGACTAGCGGGAACTACGAGCAGTACTTC
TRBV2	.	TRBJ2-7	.	CASSVEGAYEQYF	TGTGCCAGCAGTGTGGAAGGGGCCTACGAGCAGTACTTC
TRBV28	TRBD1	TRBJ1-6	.	CASSLSGGQLVNSPLHF	TGTGCCAGCAGTTTATCCGGGGGACAGTTGGTGAATTCACCCCTCCACTTT
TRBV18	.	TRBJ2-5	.	CASSRNARGYETQYF	TGTGCCAGCTCACGCAACGCCCGGGGCTACGAGACCCAGTACTTC
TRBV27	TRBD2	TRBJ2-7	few	CASSSVQTSGNYEQYF	TGTGCCAGCAGTTCCGTCCAGACTAGCGGCAACTACGAGCAGTACTTC
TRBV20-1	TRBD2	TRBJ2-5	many	CSALAGEGETQYF	TGCAGTGCTTTAGCGGGAGAGGGAGAGACCCAGTACTTC
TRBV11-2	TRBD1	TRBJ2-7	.	CASSLDTSGTGDEQYF	TGTGCCAGCAGCTTAGATACGTCCGGGACAGGGGACGAGCAGTACTTC
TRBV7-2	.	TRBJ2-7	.	CASSLARREQYF	TGTGCCAGCAGCTTAGCTAGGAGGGAGCAGTACTTC
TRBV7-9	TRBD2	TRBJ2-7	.	CASSSGLAGRSYEQYF	TGTGCCAGCAGCTCGGGACTAGCGGGTCGATCCTACGAGCAGTACTTC
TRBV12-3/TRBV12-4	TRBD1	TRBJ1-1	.	CASSPQGAGNTEAFF	TGTGCCAGCAGTCCCCAGGGGGCAGGGAACACTGAAGCTTTCTTT
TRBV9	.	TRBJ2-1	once	CASSVTQFRGHEQFF	TGTGCCAGCAGCGTAACCCAATTCAGGGGTCATGAGCAGTTCTTC
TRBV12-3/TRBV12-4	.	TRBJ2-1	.	CASTPTLSVGEQFF	TGTGCCAGCACCCCCACTCTTAGCGTTGGTGAGCAGTTCTTC
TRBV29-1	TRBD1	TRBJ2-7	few	CSVEVRDRGPSEQYF	TGCAGCGTTGAGGTCCGGGACAGGGGTCCCTCCGAGCAGTACTTC
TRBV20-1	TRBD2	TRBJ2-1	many	CSARLLAGLYNEQFF	TGCAGTGCTAGACTTCTAGCGGGACTCTACAATGAGCAGTTCTTC